This TCR beta chain originates from a study of blood T cell repertoires in COVID-19. Study-level information: The United States, Italy and Spain provided the acute and convalescent COVID-19 samples.

Individuals aged about 18 to 89 years were recruited from around 22 US areas. Method: immunoSEQ multiplex PCR; TCRdb's copy keeps in-frame clones and lacks some. The sample comprises around 320,000 clones, around 90% of which are singletons, and approximately 4% rests with the top ten. This TCR came from a woman under 30 with acute COVID-19. Sequencing was carried out using PBMCs or T cells enriched from blood (not recorded which).

The CDR3 bases are TGTGCCAGCAGAAAGACAGATTCTGGAAACACCATATATTTT. Translation gives CASRKTDSGNTIYF. The J gene is TRBJ1-3, the V gene TRBV7-9, with D possibly TRBD1 on 5 matching bases. The CDR3 covers 14 residues. CDR1 is SEHNR, CDR2 FQNEAQ, per germline (reference sequence). Trimming stripped 6 bases from V and 1 base from J, with 10 bases between.